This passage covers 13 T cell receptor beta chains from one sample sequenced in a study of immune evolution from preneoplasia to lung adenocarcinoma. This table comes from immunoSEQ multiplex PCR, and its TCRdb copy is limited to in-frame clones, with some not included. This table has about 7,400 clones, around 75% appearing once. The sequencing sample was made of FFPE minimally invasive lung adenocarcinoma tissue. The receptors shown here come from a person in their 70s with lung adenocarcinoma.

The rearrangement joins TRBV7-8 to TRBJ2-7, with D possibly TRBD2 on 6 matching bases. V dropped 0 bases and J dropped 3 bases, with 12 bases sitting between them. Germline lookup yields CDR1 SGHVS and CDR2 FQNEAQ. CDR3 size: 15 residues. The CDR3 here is CASSLARGENYEQYF. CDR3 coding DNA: TGTGCCAGCAGCTTAGCTCGCGGGGAGAACTACGAGCAGTACTTC.

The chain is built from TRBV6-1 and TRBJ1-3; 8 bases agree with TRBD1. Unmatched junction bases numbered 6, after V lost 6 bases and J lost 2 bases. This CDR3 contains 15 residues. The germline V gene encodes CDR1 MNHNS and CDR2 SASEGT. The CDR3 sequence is CASRLQGGPGNTIYF. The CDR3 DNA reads TGTGCCAGCAGGCTACAGGGGGGACCTGGAAACACCATATATTTT.

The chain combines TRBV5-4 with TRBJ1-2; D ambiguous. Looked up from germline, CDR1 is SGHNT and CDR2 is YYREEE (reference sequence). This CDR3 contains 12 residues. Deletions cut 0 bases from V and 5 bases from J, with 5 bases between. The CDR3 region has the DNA TGTGCCAGCAGCTTGGACGCTTATGGCTACACCTTC. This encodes CASSLDAYGYTF.

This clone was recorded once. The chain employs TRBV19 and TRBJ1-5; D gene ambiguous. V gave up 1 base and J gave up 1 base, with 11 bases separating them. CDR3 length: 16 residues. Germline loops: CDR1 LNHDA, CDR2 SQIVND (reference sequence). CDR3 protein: CASSIAWASSNQPQHF. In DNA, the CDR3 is TGTGCCAGTAGTATAGCCTGGGCTTCGAGCAATCAGCCCCAGCATTTT.

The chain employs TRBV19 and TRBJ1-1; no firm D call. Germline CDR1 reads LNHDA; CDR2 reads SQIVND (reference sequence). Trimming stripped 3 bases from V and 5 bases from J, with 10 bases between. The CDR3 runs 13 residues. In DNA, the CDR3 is TGTGCCAGTAGTATTTCAACGGGTACTGAAGCTTTCTTT. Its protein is CASSISTGTEAFF.

CDR3 sequence reads: CASSTQSTDTQYF. CDR3 DNA: TGTGCCAGTAGTACTCAAAGCACAGATACGCAGTATTTT. The V call is TRBV19, the J call TRBJ2-3; D gene ambiguous. The CDR3 spans 13 residues. Germline V gene data show CDR1 as LNHDA and CDR2 as SQIVND (reference sequence). Trimming pared 4 bases from V and 0 bases from J, leaving 5 bases between.

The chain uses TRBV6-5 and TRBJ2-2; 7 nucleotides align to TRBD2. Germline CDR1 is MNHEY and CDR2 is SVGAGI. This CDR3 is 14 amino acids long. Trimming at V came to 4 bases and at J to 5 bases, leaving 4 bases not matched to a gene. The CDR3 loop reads CASSFLGGTGELFF. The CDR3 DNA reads TGTGCCAGCAGTTTCCTCGGGGGGACCGGGGAGCTGTTTTTT.

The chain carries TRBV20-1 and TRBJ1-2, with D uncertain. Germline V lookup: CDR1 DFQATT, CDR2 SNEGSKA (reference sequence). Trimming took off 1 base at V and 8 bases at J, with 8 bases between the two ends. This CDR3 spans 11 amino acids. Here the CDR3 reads CSARGTRGYTF. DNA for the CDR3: TGCAGTGCTAGAGGGACCCGGGGCTACACCTTC.

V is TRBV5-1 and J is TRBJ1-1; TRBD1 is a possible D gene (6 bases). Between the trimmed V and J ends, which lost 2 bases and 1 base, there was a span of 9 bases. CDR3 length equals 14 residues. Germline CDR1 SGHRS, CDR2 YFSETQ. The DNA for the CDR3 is TGCGCCAGCAGCTTTAAGGGACAGAACACTGAAGCTTTCTTT. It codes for CASSFKGQNTEAFF.

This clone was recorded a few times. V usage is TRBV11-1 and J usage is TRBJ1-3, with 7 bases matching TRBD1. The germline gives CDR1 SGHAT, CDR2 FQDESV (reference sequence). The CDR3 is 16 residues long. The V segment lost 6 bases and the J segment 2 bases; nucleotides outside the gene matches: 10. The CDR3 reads CASRLTDRAAGNTIYF. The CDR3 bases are TGTGCCAGCAGACTCACCGACAGGGCGGCTGGAAACACCATATATTTT.

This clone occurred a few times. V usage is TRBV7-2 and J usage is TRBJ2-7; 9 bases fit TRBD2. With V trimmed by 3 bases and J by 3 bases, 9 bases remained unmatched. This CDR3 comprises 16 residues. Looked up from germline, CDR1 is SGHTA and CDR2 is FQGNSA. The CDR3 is CASSFGGAGGSYEQYF. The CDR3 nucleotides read TGTGCCAGCAGCTTCGGGGGAGCGGGGGGTAGCTACGAGCAGTACTTC. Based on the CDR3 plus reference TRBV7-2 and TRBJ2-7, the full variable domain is GAGVSQSPSNKVTEKGKDVELRCDPISGHTALYWYRQSLGQGLEFLIYFQGNSAPDKSGLPSDRFSAERTGGSVSTLTIQRTQQEDSAVYLCASSFGGAGGSYEQYFGPGTRLTVT.

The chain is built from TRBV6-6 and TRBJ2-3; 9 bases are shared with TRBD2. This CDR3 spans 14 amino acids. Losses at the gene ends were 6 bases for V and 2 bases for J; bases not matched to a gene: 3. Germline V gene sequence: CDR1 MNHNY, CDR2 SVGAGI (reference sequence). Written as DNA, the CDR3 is TGTGCCAGCAGGCGGACTAGCGACACAGATACGCAGTATTTT. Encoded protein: CASRRTSDTDTQYF.

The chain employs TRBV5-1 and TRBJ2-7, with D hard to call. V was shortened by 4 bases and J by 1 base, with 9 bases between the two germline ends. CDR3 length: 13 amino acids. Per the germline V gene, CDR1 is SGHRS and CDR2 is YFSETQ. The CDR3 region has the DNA TGCGCCAGCAGCCGTGTTGGTTCCTACGAGCAGTACTTC. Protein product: CASSRVGSYEQYF.